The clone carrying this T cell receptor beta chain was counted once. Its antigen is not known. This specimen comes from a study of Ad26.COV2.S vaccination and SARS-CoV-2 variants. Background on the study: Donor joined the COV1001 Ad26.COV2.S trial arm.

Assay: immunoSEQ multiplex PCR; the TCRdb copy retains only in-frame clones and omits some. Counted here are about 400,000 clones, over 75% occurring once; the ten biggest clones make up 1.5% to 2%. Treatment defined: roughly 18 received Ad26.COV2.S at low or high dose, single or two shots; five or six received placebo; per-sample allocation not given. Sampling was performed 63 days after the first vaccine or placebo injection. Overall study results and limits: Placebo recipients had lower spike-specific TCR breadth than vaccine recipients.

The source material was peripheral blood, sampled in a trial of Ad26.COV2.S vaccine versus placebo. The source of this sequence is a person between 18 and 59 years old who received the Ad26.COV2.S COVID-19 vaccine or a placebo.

The CDR3 sequence: CASPDGTEAFF. As DNA, the CDR3 is TGTGCCAGCCCAGACGGCACTGAAGCTTTCTTT. This chain links TRBV6-5 with TRBJ1-1; D is ambiguous. Germline V lookup: CDR1 MNHEY, CDR2 SVGAGI. The CDR3 is 11 amino acids. Deletions cut 8 bases from V and 4 bases from J, with 8 bases between.